This T cell receptor (beta chain) was sequenced during a study of T cells in localized non-small cell lung cancer. TCRdb's copy holds only in-frame clones and misses some; the assay was immunoSEQ multiplex PCR. The sample has roughly 61,000 clones, 81% seen once; the top ten hold around 4.8%. From germline, CDR1 is SGHDN and CDR2 FVKESK. The CDR3 sequence is 17 residues long. V was pared by 3 bases and J by 3 bases, with 11 bases of the junction left unmatched. Note on this clone: Its antigen is not known.

General observations from the study: Adjacent lung was found to contain a median roughly 50 of the top 100 tumor clones. Among blood samples, higher T cell density accompanied longer overall survival. Heterogeneity cannot be ruled out, as sequencing used one tumor region only. Uninvolved adjacent lung showed higher T cell clonality than tumor.

The chain recombines TRBV14 with TRBJ1-2; 9 nucleotides line up with TRBD1. This clonotype originated in a man aged 40-75 years with stage II lung adenocarcinoma. Here the sequenced sample was PBMCs, taken before any cancer treatment. The CDR3 spells CASSQPTGGDFYYGYTF. CDR3 nucleotides: TGTGCCAGCAGCCAGCCAACAGGGGGCGACTTCTACTATGGCTACACCTTC.